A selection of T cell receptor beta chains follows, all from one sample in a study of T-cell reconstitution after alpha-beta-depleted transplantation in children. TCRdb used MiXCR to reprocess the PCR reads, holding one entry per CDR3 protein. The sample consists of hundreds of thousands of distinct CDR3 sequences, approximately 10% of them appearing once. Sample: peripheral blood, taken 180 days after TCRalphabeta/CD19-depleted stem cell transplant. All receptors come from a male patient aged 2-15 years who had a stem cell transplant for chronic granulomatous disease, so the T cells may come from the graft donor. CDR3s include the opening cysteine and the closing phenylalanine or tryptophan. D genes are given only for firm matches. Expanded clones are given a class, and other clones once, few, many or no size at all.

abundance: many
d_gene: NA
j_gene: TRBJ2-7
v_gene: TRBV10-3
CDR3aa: CAISRTQGYEQYF
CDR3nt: TGTGCCATCAGTCGGACCCAGGGCTACGAGCAGTACTTC

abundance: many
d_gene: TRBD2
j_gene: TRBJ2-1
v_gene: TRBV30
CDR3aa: CAWSPLAGGYNEQFF
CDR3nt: TGTGCCTGGAGTCCACTAGCGGGAGGATACAATGAGCAGTTCTTC

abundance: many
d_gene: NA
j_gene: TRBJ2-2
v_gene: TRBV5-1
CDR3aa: CASSAGDRDTGELFF
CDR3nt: TGCGCCAGCAGTGCAGGGGATCGGGACACCGGGGAGCTGTTTTTT

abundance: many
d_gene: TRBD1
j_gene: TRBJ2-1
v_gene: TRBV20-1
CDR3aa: CSARGGDRGPYNEQFF
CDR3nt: TGCAGTGCTAGAGGGGGAGACAGGGGGCCCTACAATGAGCAGTTCTTC

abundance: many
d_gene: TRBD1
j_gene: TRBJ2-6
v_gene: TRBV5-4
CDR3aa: CASSSTGQGSSGANVLTF
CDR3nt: TGTGCCAGCAGCTCTACGGGACAGGGGTCCTCTGGGGCCAACGTCCTGACTTTC

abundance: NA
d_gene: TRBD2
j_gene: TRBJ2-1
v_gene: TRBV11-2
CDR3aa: CASDESRGGNEQFF
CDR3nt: TGTGCCAGCGACGAATCACGGGGGGGCAATGAGCAGTTCTTC

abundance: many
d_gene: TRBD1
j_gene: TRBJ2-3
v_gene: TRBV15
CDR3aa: CATSRDRGPDTQYF
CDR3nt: TGTGCCACCAGCAGGGACAGGGGGCCAGATACGCAGTATTTT

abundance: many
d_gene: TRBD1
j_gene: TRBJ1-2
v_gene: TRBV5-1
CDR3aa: CASSLAGGGNYGYTF
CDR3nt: TGCGCCAGCAGCTTGGCAGGGGGGGGAAACTATGGCTACACCTTC

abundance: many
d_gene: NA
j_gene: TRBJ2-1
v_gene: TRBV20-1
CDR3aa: CSANHERGARVYNEQFF
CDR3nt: TGCAGTGCCAACCACGAGAGGGGGGCCAGGGTATACAATGAGCAGTTCTTC

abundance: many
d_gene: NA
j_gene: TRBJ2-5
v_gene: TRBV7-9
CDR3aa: CASSRGSAQETQYF
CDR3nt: TGTGCCAGCAGCCGGGGGTCAGCCCAAGAGACCCAGTACTTC

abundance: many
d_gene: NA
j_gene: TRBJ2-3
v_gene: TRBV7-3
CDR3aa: CASSTLTTGTDTQYF
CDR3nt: TGTGCCAGCAGCACCCTTACTACGGGCACAGATACGCAGTATTTT

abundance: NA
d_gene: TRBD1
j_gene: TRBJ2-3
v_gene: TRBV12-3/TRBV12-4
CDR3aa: CASSSFPKPRTGPGADTQYF
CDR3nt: TGTGCCAGCAGTTCTTTCCCCAAGCCCAGGACAGGGCCGGGTGCAGATACGCAGTATTTT

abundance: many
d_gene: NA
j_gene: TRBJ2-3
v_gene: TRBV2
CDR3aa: CATGLRTDTQYF
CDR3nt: TGTGCCACTGGACTCCGCACAGATACGCAGTATTTT

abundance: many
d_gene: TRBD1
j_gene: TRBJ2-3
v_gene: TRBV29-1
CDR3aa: CSVRETGAGTDTQYF
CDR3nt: TGCAGCGTTCGGGAGACAGGGGCAGGCACAGATACGCAGTATTTT

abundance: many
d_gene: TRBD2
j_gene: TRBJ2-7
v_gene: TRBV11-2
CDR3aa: CASSSVGLAVYEQYF
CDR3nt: TGTGCCAGCAGCTCCGTCGGACTAGCCGTCTACGAGCAGTACTTC

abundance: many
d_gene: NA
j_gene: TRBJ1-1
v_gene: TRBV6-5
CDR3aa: CASSNGVEAFF
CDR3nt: TGTGCCAGCAGTAACGGAGTCGAAGCTTTCTTT

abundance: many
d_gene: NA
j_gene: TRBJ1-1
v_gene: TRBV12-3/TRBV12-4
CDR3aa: CASSKLFFQGVAFF
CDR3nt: TGTGCCAGCAGTAAACTTTTCTTCCAAGGGGTAGCTTTCTTT

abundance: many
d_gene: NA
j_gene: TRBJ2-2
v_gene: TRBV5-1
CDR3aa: CASSVPGQTTGELFF
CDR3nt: TGCGCCAGCAGCGTACCGGGACAAACCACCGGGGAGCTGTTTTTT

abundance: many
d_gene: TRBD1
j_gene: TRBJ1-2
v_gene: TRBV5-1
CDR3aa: CASSFMDRAYGYTF
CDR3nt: TGCGCCAGCAGCTTTATGGACAGGGCCTATGGCTACACCTTC

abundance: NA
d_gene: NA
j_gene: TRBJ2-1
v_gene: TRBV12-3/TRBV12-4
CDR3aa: CAFCLSSVYNEQFF
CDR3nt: TGTGCCTTCTGCTTGAGTAGCGTATACAATGAGCAGTTCTTC

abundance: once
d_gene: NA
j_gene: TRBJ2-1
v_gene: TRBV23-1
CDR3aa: CASSRTEGYLYNEQFF
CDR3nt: TGCGCCAGCAGTCGAACAGAGGGCTATCTTTACAATGAGCAGTTCTTC

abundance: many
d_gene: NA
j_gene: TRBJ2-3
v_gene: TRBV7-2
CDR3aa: CASRGPLQGSTDTQYF
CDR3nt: TGTGCCAGCAGGGGGCCCCTACAGGGCTCCACAGATACGCAGTATTTT

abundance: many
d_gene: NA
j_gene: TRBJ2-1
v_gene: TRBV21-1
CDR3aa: CASSKKGTSDYEQFF
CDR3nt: TGTGCCAGCAGCAAAAAGGGGACTAGTGACTATGAGCAGTTCTTC

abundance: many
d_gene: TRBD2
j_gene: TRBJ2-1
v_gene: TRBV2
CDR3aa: CASRERREGHNEQFF
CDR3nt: TGTGCCAGCCGCGAGAGGCGGGAGGGCCATAATGAGCAGTTCTTC

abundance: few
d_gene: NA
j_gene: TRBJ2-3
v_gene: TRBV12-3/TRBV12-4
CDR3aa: CASSLRQESTDTQYF
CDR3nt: TGTGCCAGCAGTTTAAGGCAGGAGAGCACAGATACGCAGTATTTT

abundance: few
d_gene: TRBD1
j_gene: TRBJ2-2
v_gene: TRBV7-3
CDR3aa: CASSGRDRGGFTGELFF
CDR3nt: TGTGCCAGCAGCGGACGGGACAGGGGTGGATTCACCGGGGAGCTGTTTTTT

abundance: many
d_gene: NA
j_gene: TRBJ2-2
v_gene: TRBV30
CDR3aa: CAWTRTGELFF
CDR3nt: TGTGCCTGGACGAGGACCGGGGAGCTGTTTTTT

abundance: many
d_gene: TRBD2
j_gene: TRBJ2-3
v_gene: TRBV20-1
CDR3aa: CSAPTSGSVPDTQYF
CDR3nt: TGCAGTGCCCCTACTAGCGGGAGTGTTCCAGATACGCAGTATTTT

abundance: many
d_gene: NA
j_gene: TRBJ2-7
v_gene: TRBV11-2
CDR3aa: CASSSNLLRDPYYEQYF
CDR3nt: TGTGCCAGCAGCTCAAATCTACTCCGGGATCCCTACTACGAGCAGTACTTC

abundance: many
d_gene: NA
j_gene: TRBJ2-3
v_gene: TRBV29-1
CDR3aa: CSVSPRYTDTQYF
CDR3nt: TGCAGCGTATCACCCCGTTACACAGATACGCAGTATTTT

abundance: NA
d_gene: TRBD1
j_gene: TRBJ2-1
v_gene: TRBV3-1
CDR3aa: CASSFWTGSTNEQFF
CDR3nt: TGTGCCAGCAGCTTCTGGACAGGGTCGACGAATGAGCAGTTCTTC

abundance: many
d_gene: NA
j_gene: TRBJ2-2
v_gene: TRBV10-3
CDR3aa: CAISGSTGELFF
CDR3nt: TGTGCCATCTCGGGGTCCACCGGGGAGCTGTTTTTT

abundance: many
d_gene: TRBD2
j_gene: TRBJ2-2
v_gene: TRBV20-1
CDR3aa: CSASGTSGRPNTGELFF
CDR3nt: TGCAGTGCTTCCGGGACTAGCGGGAGGCCCAACACCGGGGAGCTGTTTTTT

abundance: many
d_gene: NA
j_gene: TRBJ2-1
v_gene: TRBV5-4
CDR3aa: CASSQSSFSYNEQFF
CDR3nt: TGTGCCAGCAGCCAGTCTTCGTTCAGCTACAATGAGCAGTTCTTC

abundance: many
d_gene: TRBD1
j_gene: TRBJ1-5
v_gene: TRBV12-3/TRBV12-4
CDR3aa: CASSTGTVSQPQHF
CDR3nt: TGTGCCAGCAGTACTGGGACAGTTTCTCAGCCCCAGCATTTT

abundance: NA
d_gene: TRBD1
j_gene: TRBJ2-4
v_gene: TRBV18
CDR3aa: CASSRDSLAKNIQYF
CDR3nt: TGTGCCAGCTCACGGGACAGCCTCGCCAAAAACATTCAGTACTTC

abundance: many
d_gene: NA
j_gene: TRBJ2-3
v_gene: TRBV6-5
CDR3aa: CASSSEGSTDTQYF
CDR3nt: TGTGCCAGCAGTTCAGAGGGGTCCACAGATACGCAGTATTTT

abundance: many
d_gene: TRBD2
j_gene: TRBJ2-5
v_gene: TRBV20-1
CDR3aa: CSASGLAGIQETQYF
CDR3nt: TGCAGTGCTAGCGGACTAGCGGGAATCCAAGAGACCCAGTACTTC

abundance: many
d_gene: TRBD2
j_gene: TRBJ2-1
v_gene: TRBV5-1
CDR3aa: CASSLSSGTYNEQFF
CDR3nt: TGCGCCAGCAGCTTGTCTAGCGGCACCTACAATGAGCAGTTCTTC

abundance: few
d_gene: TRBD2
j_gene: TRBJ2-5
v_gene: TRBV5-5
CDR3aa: CASSPPGGGRETQYF
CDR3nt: TGTGCCAGCAGCCCCCCGGGGGGGGGTCGGGAGACCCAGTACTTC

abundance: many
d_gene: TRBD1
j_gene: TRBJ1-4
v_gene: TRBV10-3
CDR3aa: CAISVGTAPNEKLFF
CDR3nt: TGTGCCATCAGTGTCGGGACAGCCCCTAATGAAAAACTGTTTTTT

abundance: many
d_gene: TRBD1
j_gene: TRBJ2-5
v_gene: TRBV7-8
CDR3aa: CASSPARTGQETQYF
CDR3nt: TGTGCCAGCAGCCCCGCCCGGACAGGGCAAGAGACCCAGTACTTC

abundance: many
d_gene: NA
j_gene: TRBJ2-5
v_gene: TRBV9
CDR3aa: CASSEVQGTAQYF
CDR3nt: TGTGCCAGCAGCGAAGTCCAGGGGACGGCCCAGTACTTC

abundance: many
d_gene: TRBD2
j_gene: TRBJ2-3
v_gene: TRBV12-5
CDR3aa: CASGLVRGGLRSDTQYF
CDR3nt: TGTGCTAGTGGTTTGGTACGGGGGGGCCTTCGTTCAGATACGCAGTATTTT

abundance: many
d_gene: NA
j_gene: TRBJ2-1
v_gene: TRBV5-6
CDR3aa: CASSFRQPNEQFF
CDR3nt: TGTGCCAGCAGCTTTAGGCAGCCGAATGAGCAGTTCTTC

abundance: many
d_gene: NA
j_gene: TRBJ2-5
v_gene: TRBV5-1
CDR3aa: CASSLGRAETQYF
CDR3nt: TGTGCCAGCAGCTTAGGCAGGGCGGAGACCCAGTACTTC

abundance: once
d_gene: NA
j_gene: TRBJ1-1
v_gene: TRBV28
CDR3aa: CARSLGGNTEAFF
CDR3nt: TGTGCCCGCAGTTTAGGGGGGAACACTGAAGCTTTCTTT

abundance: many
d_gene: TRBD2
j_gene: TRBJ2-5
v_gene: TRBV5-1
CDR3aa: CASSLGTSGRETQYF
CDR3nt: TGCGCCAGCAGCCTTGGGACTAGCGGGAGGGAGACCCAGTACTTC

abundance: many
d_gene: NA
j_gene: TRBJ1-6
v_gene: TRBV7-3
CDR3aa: CASSLLADSPPHF
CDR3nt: TGTGCCAGCAGCTTATTGGCGGATTCACCCCCCCACTTT

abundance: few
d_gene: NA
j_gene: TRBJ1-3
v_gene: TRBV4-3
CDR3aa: CASSQDLVRRGSGNTIYF
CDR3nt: TGCGCCAGCAGCCAAGATCTCGTAAGGAGAGGCTCTGGAAACACCATATATTTT

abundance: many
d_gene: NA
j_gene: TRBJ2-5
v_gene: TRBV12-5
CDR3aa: CASGPPKRQTQETQYF
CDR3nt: TGTGCTAGTGGTCCCCCAAAGAGACAGACCCAAGAGACCCAGTACTTC

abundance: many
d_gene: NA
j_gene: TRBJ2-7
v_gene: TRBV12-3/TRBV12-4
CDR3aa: CASSTTEGVYEQYF
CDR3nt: TGTGCCAGCAGCACAACCGAGGGGGTCTACGAGCAGTACTTC

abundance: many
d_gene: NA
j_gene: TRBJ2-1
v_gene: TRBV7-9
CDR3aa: CAQWNNNEQFF
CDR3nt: TGTGCCCAGTGGAATAACAATGAGCAGTTCTTC

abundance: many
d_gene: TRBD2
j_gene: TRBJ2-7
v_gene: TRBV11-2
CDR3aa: CASSRRTSGSYEQYF
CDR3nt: TGTGCCAGCAGCAGGAGGACTAGCGGCTCCTACGAGCAGTACTTC

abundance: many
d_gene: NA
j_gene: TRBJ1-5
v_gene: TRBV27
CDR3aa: CASSLYGQTNQPQHF
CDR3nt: TGTGCCAGCAGTTTATATGGACAGACGAATCAGCCCCAGCATTTT

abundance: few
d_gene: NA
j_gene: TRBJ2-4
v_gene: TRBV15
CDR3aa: CATSSQDGGIQYF
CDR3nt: TGTGCCACCAGCAGCCAAGATGGAGGCATTCAGTACTTC

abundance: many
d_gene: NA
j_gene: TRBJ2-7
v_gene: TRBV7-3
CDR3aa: CASSRDGGASYEQYF
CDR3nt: TGTGCCAGCAGCCGAGACGGGGGTGCCTCCTACGAGCAGTACTTC